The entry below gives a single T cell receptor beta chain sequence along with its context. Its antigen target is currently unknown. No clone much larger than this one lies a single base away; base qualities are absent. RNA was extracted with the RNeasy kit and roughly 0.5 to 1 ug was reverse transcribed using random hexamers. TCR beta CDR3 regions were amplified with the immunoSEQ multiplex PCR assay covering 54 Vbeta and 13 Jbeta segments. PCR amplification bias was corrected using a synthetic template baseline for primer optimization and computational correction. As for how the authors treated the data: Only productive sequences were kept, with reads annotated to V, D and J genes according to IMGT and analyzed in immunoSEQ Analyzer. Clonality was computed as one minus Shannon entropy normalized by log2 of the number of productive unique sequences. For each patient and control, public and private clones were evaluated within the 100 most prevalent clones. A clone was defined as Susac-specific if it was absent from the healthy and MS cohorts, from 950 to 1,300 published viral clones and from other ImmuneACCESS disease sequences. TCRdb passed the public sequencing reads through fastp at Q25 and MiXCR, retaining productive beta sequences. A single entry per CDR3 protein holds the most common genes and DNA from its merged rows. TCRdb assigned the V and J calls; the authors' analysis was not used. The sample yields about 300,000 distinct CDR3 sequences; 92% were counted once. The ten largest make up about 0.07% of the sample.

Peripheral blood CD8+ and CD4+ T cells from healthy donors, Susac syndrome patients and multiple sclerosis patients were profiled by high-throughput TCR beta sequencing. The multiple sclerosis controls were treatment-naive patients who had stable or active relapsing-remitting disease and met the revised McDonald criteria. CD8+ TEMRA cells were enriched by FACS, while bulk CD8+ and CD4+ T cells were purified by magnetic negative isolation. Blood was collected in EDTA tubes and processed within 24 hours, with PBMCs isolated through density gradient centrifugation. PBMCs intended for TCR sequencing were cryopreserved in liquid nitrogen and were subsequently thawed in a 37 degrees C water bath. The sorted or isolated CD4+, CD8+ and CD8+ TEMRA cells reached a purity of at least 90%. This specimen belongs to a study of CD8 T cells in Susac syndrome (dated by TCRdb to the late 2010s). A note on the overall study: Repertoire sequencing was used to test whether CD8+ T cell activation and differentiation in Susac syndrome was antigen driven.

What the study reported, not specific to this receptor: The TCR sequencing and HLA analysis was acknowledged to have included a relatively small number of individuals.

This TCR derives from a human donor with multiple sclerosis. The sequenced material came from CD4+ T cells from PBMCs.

The base sequence is TGTGCCAGCAGTTATCGGGAGTATGGCTACACCTTC. This yields the protein CASSYREYGYTF. The chain is assembled from TRBV6-2 or TRBV6-3 and TRBJ1-2; the D segment cannot be called with confidence. The cysteine opens and the phenylalanine closes a CDR3 of 12 amino acids. Of the read, only the CDR3 DNA is kept; its 36 bases are in frame from base 1. From the germline V gene, CDR1 is MNHEY and CDR2 is SVGEGT. The germline ends are 7 bases apart after V is trimmed by 3 bases and J by 5 bases.